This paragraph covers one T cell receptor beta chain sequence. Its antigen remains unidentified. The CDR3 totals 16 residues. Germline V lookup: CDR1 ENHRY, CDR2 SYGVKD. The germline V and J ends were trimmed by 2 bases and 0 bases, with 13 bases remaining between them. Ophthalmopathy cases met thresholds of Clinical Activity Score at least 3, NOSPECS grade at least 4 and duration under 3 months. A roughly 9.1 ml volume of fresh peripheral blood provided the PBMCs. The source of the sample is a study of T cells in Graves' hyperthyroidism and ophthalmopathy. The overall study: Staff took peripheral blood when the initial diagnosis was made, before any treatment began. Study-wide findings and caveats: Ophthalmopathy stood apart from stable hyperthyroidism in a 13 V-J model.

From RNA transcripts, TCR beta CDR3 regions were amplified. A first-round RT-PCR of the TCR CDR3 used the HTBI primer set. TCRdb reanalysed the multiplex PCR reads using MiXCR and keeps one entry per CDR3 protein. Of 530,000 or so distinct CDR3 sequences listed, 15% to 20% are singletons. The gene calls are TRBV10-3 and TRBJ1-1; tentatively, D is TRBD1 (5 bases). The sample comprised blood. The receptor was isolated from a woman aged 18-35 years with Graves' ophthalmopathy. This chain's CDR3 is CAISETLGPMNTEAFF. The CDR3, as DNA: TGTGCCATCAGTGAGACACTGGGACCCATGAACACTGAAGCTTTCTTT.